The clone carrying this TCR beta chain was observed a handful of times. This entry belongs to a study of blood T cell repertoires in COVID-19. Turning to the study itself: From the United States, Italy and Spain came samples of acute and convalescent COVID-19.

CDR1 is SNHLY and CDR2 is FYNNEI in the germline V gene. V shed 6 bases, J shed 9 bases, and the junction held 9 bases outside the gene matches. The CDR3 spans 14 residues. In the original analysis: Scientists estimated how many nucleated cells there were by amplifying reference gene primers. Profiled with immunoSEQ multiplex PCR; TCRdb holds only in-frame clones, not every one. That table is the source of V, J and clone size, and D and trimming were worked out from the DNA. The data show tens of thousands of clones, approximately 80% seen once. The sequenced sample was peripheral blood. The TCR sequence derives from an elderly man with acute or convalescent COVID-19. This chain links TRBV2 with TRBJ2-1; TRBD1 agrees at 9 bases. The CDR3 region has the DNA TGTGCCAGCAGAGGGACAGGGCACGAGTTTGAGCAGTTCTTC. This gives the protein CASRGTGHEFEQFF.